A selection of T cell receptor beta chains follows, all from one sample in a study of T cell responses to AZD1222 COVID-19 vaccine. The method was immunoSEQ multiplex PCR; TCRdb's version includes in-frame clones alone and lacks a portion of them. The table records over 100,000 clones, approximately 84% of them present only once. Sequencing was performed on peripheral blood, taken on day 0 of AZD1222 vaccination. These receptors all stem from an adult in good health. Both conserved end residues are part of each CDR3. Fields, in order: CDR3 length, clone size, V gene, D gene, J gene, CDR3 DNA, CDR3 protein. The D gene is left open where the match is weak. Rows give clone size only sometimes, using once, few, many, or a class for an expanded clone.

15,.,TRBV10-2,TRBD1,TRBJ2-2,TGCGCCAGCAGTGACGGACAGGCGGGCACCGGGGAGCTGTTTTTT,CASSDGQAGTGELFF
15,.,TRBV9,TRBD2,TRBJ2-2,TGTGCCAGCAGCGCGGGACTACTGAACACCGGGGAGCTGTTTTTT,CASSAGLLNTGELFF
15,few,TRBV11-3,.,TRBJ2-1,TGTGCCAGCAGCTTAGGGGCAGGGACCCACAATGAGCAGTTCTTC,CASSLGAGTHNEQFF
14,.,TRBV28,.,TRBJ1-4,TGTGCCAGCAGGGGGACGGACATTAATGAAAAACTGTTTTTT,CASRGTDINEKLFF
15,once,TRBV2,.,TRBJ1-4,TGTGCCAGCAGAGTGTCGGGGAGGGCTAATGAAAAACTGTTTTTT,CASRVSGRANEKLFF
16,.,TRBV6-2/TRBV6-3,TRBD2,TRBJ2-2,TGTGCCAGCAGTGACGGGCTAGCGGGAAACACCGGGGAGCTGTTTTTT,CASSDGLAGNTGELFF
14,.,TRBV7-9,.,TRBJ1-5,TGTGCCAGCAGCTTACAGGGTGGAGACCAGCCCCAGCATTTT,CASSLQGGDQPQHF
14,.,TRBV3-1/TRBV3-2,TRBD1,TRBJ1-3,TGTGCCAGCAGCCCGACAGGGGTTGGAAACACCATATATTTT,CASSPTGVGNTIYF
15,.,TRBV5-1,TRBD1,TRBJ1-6,TGCGCCAGCAGCCTCCGACAGGGCTACAATTCACCCCTCCACTTT,CASSLRQGYNSPLHF
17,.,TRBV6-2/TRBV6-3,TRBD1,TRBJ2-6,TGTGCCAGCAGTTCCGCCGGGACAGGCTCTGGGGCCAACGTCCTGACTTTC,CASSSAGTGSGANVLTF
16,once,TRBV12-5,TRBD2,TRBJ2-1,TGTGCTAGTGGTTTCGCGGCGGGAGGGAACTACAATGAGCAGTTCTTC,CASGFAAGGNYNEQFF
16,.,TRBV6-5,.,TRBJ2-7,TGTGCCAGCAGTTACTCCGGGGGACAGTGGCGGAGCGAGCAGTACTTC,CASSYSGGQWRSEQYF
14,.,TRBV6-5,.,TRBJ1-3,TGTGCCAGCAGTCGGACAGCCGCTGGAAACACCATATATTTT,CASSRTAAGNTIYF
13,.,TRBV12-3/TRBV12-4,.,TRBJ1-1,TGTGCCAGCAGCACCGCTTCGAACACTGAAGCTTTCTTT,CASSTASNTEAFF
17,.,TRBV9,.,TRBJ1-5,TGTGCCAGCAGCTCAGATGACAGCGCTATTGGCAATCAGCCCCAGCATTTT,CASSSDDSAIGNQPQHF
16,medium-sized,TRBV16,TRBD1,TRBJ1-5,TGTGCCAGCAGCCAATATTTCGGGACAGAAGATCAGCCCCAGCATTTT,CASSQYFGTEDQPQHF
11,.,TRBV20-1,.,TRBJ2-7,TGCAGTGCTAGTACCCACTACGAGCAGTACTTC,CSASTHYEQYF
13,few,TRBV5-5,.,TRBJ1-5,TGTGCCAGCAGCTTGAGTCCTGCTCAGCCCCAGCATTTT,CASSLSPAQPQHF
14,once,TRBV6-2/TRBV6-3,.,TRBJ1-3,TGTGCCAGCAGTTTTACCGAATCCGGAAACACCATATATTTT,CASSFTESGNTIYF
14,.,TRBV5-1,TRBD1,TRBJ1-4,TGCGCCAGCAGCCCAACAGGGGCGGGTGAAAAACTGTTTTTT,CASSPTGAGEKLFF
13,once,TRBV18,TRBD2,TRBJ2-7,TGTGCCAGCTCCGGACTAGCGGGGGACGAGCAGTACTTC,CASSGLAGDEQYF
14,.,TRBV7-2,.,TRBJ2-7,TGTGCCAGCAGCTTAGCGCGGGATTCCTACGAGCAGTACTTC,CASSLARDSYEQYF
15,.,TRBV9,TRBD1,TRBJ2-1,TGTGCCAGCAGCCCTGAGGGAACAGGGGGGAATGAGCAGTTCTTC,CASSPEGTGGNEQFF
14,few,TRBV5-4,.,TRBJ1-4,TGTGCCAGCAGCCAAGGACAGAATAATGAAAAACTGTTTTTT,CASSQGQNNEKLFF
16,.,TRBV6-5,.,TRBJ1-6,TGTGCCAGCAGTTCGACCTTAGTACGGGGGGATTCACCCCTCCACTTT,CASSSTLVRGDSPLHF
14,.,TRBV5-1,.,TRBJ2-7,TGCGCCAGCAGCATGTTACGACCTACCTACGAGCAGTACTTC,CASSMLRPTYEQYF
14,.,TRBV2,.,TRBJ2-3,TGTGCCAGCAGTGACTACCCCAGCACAGATACGCAGTATTTT,CASSDYPSTDTQYF
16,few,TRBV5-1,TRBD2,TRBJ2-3,TGCGCCAGCAGCTTGGCCCTAGCGGGGAGCACAGATACGCAGTATTTT,CASSLALAGSTDTQYF
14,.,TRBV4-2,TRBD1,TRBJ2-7,TGTGCCAGCAGCCAGACGGACAGGGTCTACGAGCAGTACTTC,CASSQTDRVYEQYF
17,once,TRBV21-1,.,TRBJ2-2,TGTGCCAGCAGCAAAGCGCTACTAGCGGGGGGAACCGGGGAGCTGTTTTTT,CASSKALLAGGTGELFF
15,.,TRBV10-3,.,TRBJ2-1,TGTGCCATCAGTGTTCGGGAGCCGTCTGTTAGTGAGCAGTTCTTC,CAISVREPSVSEQFF
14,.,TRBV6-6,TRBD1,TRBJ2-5,TGTGCCAGCAGTGCCCTAGGGGGCCTGGAGACCCAGTACTTC,CASSALGGLETQYF
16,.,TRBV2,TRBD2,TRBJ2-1,TGTGCCAGCAGGATAGGTGGGACTAGCGGGGGGTTTGAGCAGTTCTTC,CASRIGGTSGGFEQFF
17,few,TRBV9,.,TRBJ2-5,TGTGCCAGCAGCGTAGATGGCCTAGCCGGAGGGGGAGAGACCCAGTACTTC,CASSVDGLAGGGETQYF
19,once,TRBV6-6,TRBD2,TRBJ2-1,TGTGCCAGCAGTCGAGGACTAGCGGGATTTATGAGCTCCTACAATGAGCAGTTCTTC,CASSRGLAGFMSSYNEQFF
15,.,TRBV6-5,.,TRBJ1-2,TGTGCCAGCAGTTACTCGATAGGGGCAGGGTATGGCTACACCTTC,CASSYSIGAGYGYTF
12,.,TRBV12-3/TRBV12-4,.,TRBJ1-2,TGTGCCAGCAGTTTCTCAGGGTATGGCTACACCTTC,CASSFSGYGYTF
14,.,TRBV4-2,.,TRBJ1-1,TGTGCCAGCAGCCAAGATCAGGGATCCACTGAAGCTTTCTTT,CASSQDQGSTEAFF
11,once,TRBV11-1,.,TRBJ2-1,TGTGCCAGCAGCTGGGGTAATGAGCAGTTCTTC,CASSWGNEQFF
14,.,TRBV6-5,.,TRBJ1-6,TGTGCCAGCACTACGAGGAGGGCCAATTCACCCCTCCACTTT,CASTTRRANSPLHF
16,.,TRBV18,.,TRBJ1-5,TGTGCCAGCTCACCCCAGGACATGAAGGGAAGTCAGCCCCAGCATTTT,CASSPQDMKGSQPQHF
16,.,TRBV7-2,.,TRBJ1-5,TGTGCCAGCAGCCCTTGGGTGGGGGTAGGCAATCAGCCCCAGCATTTT,CASSPWVGVGNQPQHF